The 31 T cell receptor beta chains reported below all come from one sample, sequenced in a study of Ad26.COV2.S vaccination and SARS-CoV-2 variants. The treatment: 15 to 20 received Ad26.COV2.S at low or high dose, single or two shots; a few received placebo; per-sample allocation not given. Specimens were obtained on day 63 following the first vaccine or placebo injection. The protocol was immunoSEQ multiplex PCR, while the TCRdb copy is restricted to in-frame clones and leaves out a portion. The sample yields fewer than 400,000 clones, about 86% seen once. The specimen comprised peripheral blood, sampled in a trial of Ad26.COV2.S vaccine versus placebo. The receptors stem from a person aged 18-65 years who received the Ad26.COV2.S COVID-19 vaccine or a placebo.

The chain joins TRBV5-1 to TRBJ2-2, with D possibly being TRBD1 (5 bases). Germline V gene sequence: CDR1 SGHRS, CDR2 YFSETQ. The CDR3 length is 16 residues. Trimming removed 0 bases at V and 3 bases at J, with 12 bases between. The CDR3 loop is CASSLGQGTDTGELFF. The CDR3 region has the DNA TGCGCCAGCAGCTTGGGTCAGGGAACGGACACCGGGGAGCTGTTTTTT.

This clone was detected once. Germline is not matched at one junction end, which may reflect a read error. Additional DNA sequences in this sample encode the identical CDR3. The CDR3 bases are TGTGCCAGCAGGTCCGGGGGTGGCACCGGAGAGCTGTTTTTT. This sequence encodes CASRSGGGTGELFF. The V and J genes are TRBV7-9 and TRBJ2-2, with TRBD2 as a possible D gene (6 bases). Per the germline V gene, CDR1 is SEHNR and CDR2 is FQNEAQ (reference sequence). The CDR3 sequence is 14 residues long.

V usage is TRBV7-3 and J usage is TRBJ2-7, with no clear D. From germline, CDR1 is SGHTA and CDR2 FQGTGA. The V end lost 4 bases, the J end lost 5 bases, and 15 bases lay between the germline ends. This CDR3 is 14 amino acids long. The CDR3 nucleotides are TGTGCCAGCAGCTCAATGGACGCCGGCAACGAGCAGTACTTC. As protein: CASSSMDAGNEQYF. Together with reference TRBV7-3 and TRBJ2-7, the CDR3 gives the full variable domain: GAGVSQTPSNKVTEKGKYVELRCDPISGHTALYWYRQSLGQGPEFLIYFQGTGAADDSGLPNDRFFAVRPEGSVSTLKIQRTERGDSAVYLCASSSMDAGNEQYFGPGTRLTVT.

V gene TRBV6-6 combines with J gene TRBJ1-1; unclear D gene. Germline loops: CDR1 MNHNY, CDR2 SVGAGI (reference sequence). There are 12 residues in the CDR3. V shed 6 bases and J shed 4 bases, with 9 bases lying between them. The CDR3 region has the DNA TGTGCCAGCAGCTCCATAGGCACTGAAGCTTTCTTT. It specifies CASSSIGTEAFF.

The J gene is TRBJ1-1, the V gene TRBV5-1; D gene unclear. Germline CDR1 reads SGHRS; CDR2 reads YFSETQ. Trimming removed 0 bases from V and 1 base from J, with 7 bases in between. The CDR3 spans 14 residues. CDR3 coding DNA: TGCGCCAGCAGCTTGGGTTATAAGAACACTGAAGCTTTCTTT. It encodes CASSLGYKNTEAFF.

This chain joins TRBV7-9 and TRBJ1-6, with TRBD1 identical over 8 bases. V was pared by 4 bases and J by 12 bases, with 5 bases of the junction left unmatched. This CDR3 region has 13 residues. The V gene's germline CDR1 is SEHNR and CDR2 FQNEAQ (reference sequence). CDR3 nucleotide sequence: TGTGCCAGCAGCTCGACAGGGGCAAAACCCCTCCACTTT. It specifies CASSSTGAKPLHF.

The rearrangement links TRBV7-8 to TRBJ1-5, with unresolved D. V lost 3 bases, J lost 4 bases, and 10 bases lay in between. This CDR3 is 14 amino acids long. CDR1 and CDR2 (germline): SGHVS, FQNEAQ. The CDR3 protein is CASSLGNINQPQHF. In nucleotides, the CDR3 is TGTGCCAGCAGCTTGGGAAACATTAATCAGCCCCAGCATTTT.

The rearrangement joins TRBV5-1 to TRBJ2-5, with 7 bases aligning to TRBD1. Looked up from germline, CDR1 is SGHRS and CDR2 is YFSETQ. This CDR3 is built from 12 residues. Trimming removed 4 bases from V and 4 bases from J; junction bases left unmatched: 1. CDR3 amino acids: CASSHRGETQYF. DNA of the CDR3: TGCGCCAGCAGCCACAGGGGAGAGACCCAGTACTTC.

The CDR3 sequence: CASSGDRAQPQHF. The CDR3 DNA reads TGCGCCAGCAGCGGGGACAGGGCTCAGCCCCAGCATTTT. V gene TRBV4-3 combines with J gene TRBJ1-5; 9 nucleotides match TRBD1. V gave up 5 bases and J gave up 6 bases; unmatched junction bases: 2. The CDR3 has 13 amino acids. CDR1 is LGHNA, CDR2 YSLEER, per germline.

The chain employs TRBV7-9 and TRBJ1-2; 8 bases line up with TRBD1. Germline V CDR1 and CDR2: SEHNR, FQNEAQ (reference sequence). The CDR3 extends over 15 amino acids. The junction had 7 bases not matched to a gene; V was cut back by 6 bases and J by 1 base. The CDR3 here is CASRGKQGDNYGYTF. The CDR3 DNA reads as TGTGCCAGCAGGGGAAAACAGGGGGATAACTATGGCTACACCTTC.

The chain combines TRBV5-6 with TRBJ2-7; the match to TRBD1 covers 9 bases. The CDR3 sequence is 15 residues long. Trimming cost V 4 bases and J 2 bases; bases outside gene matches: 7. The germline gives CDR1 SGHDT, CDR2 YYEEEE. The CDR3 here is CASSPDRGLTYEQYF. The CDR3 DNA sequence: TGTGCCAGCAGCCCGGACAGGGGTTTGACCTACGAGCAGTACTTC.

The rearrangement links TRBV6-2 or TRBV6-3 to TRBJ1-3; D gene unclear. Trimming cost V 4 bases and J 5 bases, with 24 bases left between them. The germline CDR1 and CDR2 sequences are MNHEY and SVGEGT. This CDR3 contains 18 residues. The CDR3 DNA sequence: TGTGCCAGCAGTTCTCGACGGAAGTTAAGCCTCAACCGAAACACCATATATTTT. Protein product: CASSSRRKLSLNRNTIYF.

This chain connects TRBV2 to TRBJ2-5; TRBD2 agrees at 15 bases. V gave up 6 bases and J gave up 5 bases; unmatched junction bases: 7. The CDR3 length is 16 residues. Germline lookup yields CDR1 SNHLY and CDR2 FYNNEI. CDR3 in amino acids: CASSRTSGGAYETQYF. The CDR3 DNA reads TGTGCCAGCAGCCGGACTAGCGGGGGGGCGTATGAGACCCAGTACTTC.

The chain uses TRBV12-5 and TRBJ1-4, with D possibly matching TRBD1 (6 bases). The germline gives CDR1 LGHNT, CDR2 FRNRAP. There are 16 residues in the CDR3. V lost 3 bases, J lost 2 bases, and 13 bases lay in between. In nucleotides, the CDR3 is TGTGCTAGTGGTTTCCTAGGGGGTTGGACTAATGAAAAACTGTTTTTT. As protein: CASGFLGGWTNEKLFF.

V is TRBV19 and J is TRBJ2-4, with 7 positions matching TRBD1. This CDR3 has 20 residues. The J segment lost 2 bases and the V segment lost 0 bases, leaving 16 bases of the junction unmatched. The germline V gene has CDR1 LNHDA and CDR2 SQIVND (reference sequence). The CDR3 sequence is CASSIDGTAGGSLSKNIQYF. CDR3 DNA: TGTGCCAGTAGTATAGATGGGACAGCCGGTGGGTCTCTATCCAAAAACATTCAGTACTTC.

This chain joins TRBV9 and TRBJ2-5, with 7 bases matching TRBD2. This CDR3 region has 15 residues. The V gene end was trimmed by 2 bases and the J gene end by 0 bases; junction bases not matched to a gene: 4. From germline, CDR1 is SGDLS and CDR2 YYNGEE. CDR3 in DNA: TGTGCCAGCAGCGTGGGAGGGACCGACCAAGAGACCCAGTACTTC. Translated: CASSVGGTDQETQYF.

Here the CDR3 reads CASSSGGTGGHEQFF. The CDR3 nucleotides are TGTGCCAGCAGCTCCGGCGGGACAGGGGGCCATGAGCAGTTCTTC. The rearrangement uses TRBV7-2 and TRBJ2-1; 12 positions match TRBD1. CDR3 length: 15 amino acids. V was clipped by 4 bases and J by 8 bases; unmatched bases: 6. Looked up from germline, CDR1 is SGHTA and CDR2 is FQGNSA.

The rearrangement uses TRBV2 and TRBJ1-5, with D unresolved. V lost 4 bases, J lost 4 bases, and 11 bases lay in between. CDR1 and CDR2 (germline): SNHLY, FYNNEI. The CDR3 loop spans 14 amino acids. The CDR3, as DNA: TGTGCCAGCAGTGGATCGACCTCTAATCAGCCCCAGCATTTT. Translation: CASSGSTSNQPQHF.

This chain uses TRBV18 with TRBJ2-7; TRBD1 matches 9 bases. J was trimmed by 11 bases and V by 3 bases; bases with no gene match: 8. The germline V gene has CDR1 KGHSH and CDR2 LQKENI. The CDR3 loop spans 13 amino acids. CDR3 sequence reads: CASSPPGQGSKYF. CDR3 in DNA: TGTGCCAGCTCACCTCCGGGACAGGGATCGAAGTACTTC.

CDR3 sequence: CASSSGGRPDTEAFF. Written as DNA, the CDR3 is TGTGCCAGCAGTAGCGGGGGTCGGCCTGACACTGAAGCTTTCTTT. The chain couples TRBV6-2 or TRBV6-3 to TRBJ1-1; the D gene is possibly TRBD1 (5 bases). The V gene's germline CDR1 is MNHEY and CDR2 SVGEGT. Trimming took off 5 bases at V and 3 bases at J, with 16 bases between the two ends. The CDR3 is 15 residues long.

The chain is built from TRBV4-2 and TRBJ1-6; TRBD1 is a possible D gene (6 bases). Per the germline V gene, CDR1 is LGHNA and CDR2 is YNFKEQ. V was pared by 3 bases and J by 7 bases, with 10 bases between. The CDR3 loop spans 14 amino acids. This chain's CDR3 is CASSQGARNSPLHF. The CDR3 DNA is TGTGCCAGCAGCCAGGGGGCCCGGAATTCACCCCTCCACTTT.

In DNA form, the CDR3 reads TGCGCCAGCAGCTTGGAGGGGAGAGGAGAAAAACTGTTTTTT. It is translated as CASSLEGRGEKLFF. This rearrangement joins TRBV5-1 to TRBJ1-4; D is possibly TRBD1 (5 bases). Per germline, CDR1 SGHRS and CDR2 YFSETQ. V was shortened by 0 bases and J by 8 bases, with 11 bases between the two germline ends. CDR3 size: 14 residues.

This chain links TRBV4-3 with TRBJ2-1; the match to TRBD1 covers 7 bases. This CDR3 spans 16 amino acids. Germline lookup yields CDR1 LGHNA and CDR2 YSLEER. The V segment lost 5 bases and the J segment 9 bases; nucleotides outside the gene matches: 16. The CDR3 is CASSSRGPSGPREQFF. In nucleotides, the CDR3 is TGCGCCAGCAGCTCGAGGGGGCCTAGTGGTCCCCGTGAGCAGTTCTTC.

In nucleotides, the CDR3 is TGTGCCAGTAGGCAGACCCGGGCTGGCACTGAAGCTTTCTTT. Its protein is CASRQTRAGTEAFF. The genes are TRBV19 and TRBJ1-1; no reliable D call. Germline CDR1 is LNHDA and CDR2 is SQIVND (reference sequence). Trimming removed 6 bases at V and 4 bases at J, with 15 bases between. The CDR3 is made up of 14 amino acids.

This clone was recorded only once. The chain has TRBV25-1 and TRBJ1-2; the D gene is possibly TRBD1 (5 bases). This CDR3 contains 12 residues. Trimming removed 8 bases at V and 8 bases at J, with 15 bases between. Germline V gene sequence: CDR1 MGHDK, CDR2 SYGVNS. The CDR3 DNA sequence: TGTGCCAGCTCCGGGACCACATTCGGCTACACCTTC. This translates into CASSGTTFGYTF.

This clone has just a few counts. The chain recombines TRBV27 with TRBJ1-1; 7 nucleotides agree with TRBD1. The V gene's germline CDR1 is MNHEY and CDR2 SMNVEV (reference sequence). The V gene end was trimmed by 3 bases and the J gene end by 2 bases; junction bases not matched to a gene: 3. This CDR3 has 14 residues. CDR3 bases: TGTGCCAGCAGTTTCAGACAGGGTAACACTGAAGCTTTCTTT. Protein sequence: CASSFRQGNTEAFF.

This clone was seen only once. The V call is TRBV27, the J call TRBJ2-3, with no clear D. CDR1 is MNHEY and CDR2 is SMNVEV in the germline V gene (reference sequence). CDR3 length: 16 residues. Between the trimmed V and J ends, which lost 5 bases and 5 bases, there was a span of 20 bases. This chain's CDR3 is CASSNRAMIRIDTQYF. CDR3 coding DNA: TGTGCCAGCAGTAACCGGGCCATGATTAGGATAGATACGCAGTATTTT.

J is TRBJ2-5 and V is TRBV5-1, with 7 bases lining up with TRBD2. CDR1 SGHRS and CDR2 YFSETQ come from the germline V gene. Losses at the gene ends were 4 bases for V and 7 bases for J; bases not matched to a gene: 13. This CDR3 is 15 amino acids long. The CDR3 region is CASSTGDYLRATQYF. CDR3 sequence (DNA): TGCGCCAGCAGCACGGGGGACTACCTGCGGGCGACCCAGTACTTC.

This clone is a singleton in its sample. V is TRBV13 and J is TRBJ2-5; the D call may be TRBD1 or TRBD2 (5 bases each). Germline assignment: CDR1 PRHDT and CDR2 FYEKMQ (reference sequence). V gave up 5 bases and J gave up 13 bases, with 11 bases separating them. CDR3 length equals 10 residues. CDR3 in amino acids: CASSRFGGYF. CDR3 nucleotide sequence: TGTGCCAGCAGCCGATTTGGGGGGTACTTC.

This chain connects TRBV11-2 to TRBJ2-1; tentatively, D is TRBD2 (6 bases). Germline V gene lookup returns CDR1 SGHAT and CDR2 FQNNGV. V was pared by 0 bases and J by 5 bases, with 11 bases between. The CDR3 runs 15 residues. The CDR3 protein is CASSLDNGGHNEQFF. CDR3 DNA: TGTGCCAGCAGCTTAGATAACGGGGGACACAATGAGCAGTTCTTC. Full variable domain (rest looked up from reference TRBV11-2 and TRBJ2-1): EAGVAQSPRYKIIEKRQSVAFWCNPISGHATLYWYQQILGQGPKLLIQFQNNGVVDDSQLPKDRFSAERLKGVDSTLKIQPAKLEDSAVYLCASSLDNGGHNEQFFGPGTRLTVL.

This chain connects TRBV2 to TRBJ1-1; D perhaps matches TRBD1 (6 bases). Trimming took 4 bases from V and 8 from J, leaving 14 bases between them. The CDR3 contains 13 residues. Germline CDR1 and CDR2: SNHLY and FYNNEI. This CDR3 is CASSVAQGTEAFF. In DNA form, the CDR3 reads TGTGCCAGCAGTGTTGCGCAGGGGACGGAAGCTTTCTTT.